This T cell receptor (beta chain) stems from a study of cytomegalovirus exposure and HLA in healthy donors. The study, taken as a whole, reports: Most observed TCR sequences were rare, whereas some public TCRs were detected in many donors.

To note about this clone: Its target is not known.

The PCR used 60 Vbeta and 13 Jbeta primers. TCRdb's copy holds only in-frame clones and misses some; the assay was immunoSEQ multiplex PCR. This table lists about 110,000 clones. V was shortened by 4 bases and J by 5 bases, with 18 bases between the two germline ends. The CDR3 length is 15 residues. From germline, CDR1 is LNHNV and CDR2 YYDKDF (reference sequence). This TCR was sampled from a man aged 40-49 years in good health and CMV-seropositive. V usage is TRBV15 and J usage is TRBJ2-7; the D gene is possibly TRBD1 (6 bases). The source material was PBMCs. The CDR3 region is CATSTTDRLIDEQYF. CDR3 in DNA: TGTGCCACCAGCACGACCGACAGGCTTATAGACGAGCAGTACTTC.